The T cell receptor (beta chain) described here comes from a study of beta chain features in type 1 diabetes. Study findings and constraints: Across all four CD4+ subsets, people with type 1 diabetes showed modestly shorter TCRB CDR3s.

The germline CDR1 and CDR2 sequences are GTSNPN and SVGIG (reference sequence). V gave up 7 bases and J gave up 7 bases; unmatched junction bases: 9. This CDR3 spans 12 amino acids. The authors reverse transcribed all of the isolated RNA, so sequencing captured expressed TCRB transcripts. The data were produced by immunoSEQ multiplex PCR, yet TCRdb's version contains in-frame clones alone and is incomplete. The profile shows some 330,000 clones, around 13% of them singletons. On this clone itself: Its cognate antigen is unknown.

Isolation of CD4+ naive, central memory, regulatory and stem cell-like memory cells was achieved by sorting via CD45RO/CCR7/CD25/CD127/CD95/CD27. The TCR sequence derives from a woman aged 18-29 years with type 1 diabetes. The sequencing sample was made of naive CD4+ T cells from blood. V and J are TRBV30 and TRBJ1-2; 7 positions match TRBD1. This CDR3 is CASSGGGFGYTF. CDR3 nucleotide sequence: TGTGCCTCCTCGGGAGGGGGCTTTGGCTACACCTTC.